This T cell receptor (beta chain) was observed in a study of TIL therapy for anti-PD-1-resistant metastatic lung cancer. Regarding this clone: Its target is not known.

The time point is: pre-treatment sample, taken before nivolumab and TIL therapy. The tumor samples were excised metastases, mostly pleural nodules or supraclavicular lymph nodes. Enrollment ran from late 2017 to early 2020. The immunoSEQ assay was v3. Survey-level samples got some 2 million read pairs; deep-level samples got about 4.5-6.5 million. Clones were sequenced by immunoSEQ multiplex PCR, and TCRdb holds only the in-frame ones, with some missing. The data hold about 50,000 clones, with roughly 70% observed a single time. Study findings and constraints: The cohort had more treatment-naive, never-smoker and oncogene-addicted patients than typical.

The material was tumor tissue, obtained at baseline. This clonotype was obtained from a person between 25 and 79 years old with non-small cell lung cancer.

The CDR3 here is CASKGQGPAKNIQYF. CDR3 in DNA: TGTGCCAGCAAGGGACAGGGGCCGGCCAAAAACATTCAGTACTTC. This chain connects TRBV5-6 to TRBJ2-4; 10 nucleotides match TRBD1. CDR1 is SGHDT and CDR2 is YYEEEE in the germline V gene. Trimming cost V 6 bases and J 1 base; bases outside gene matches: 4. This CDR3 contains 15 residues. Filled out from reference TRBV5-6 and TRBJ2-4, the complete variable domain reads DAGVTQSPTHLIKTRGQQVTLRCSPKSGHDTVSWYQQALGQGPQFIFQYYEEEERQRGNFPDRFSGHQFPNYSSELNVNALLLGDSALYLCASKGQGPAKNIQYFGAGTRLSVL.